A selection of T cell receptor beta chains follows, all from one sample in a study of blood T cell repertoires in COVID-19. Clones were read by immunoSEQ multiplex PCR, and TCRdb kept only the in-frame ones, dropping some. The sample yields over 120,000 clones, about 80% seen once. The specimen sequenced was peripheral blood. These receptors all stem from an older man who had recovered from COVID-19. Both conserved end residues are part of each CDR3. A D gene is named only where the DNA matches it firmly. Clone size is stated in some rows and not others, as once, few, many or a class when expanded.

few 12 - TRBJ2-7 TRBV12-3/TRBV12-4 CASSLPSGEQYF TGTGCCAGCAGTCTCCCCAGCGGGGAGCAGTACTTC
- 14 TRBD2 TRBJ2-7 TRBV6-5 CASSNPRGAYEQYF TGTGCCAGCAGCAACCCTCGGGGGGCCTACGAGCAGTACTTC
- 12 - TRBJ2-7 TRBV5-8 CASSTGEYEQYF TGTGCCAGCAGCACCGGGGAATACGAGCAGTACTTC
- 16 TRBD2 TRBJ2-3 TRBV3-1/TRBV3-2 CASSQSLAVLTDAQYF TGTGCCAGCAGCCAAAGTCTAGCGGTCCTCACAGATGCGCAGTATTTT
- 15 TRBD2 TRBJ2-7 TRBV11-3 CASSPGVAGAGEQYF TGTGCCAGCAGCCCCGGGGTAGCGGGGGCGGGCGAGCAGTACTTC
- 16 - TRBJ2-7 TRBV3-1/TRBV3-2 CASSQGRAGLSYEQYF TGTGCCAGCAGCCAAGGGAGGGCGGGGCTATCCTACGAGCAGTACTTC
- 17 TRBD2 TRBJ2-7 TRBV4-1 CASSQRLAGAAGYEQYF TGCGCCAGCAGCCAAAGACTAGCGGGAGCGGCCGGGTACGAGCAGTACTTC
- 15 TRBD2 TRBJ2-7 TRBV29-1 CSVVSGRALSYEQYF TGCAGCGTTGTTAGCGGGAGGGCCCTAAGCTACGAGCAGTACTTC
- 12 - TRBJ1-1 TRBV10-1 CASSEFGQQAFF TGCGCCAGCAGTGAGTTCGGACAGCAAGCTTTCTTT
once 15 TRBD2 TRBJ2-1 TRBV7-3 CASSSLAGEFNEQFF TGTGCCAGCAGCTCCCTAGCGGGAGAGTTCAATGAGCAGTTCTTC
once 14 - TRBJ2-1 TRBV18 CASSGGNNPLVQFF TGTGCCAGCTCAGGAGGTAACAATCCATTGGTGCAGTTCTTC
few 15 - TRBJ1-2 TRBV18 CASSPRIIGADGYTF TGTGCCAGCTCACCACGAATAATTGGGGCAGATGGCTACACCTTC
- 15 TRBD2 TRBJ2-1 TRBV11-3 CASSFLSGSSNEQFF TGTGCCAGCAGCTTCCTTAGCGGGAGCTCGAATGAGCAGTTCTTC
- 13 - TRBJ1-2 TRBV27 CASGAGPNYGYTF TGTGCCAGCGGCGCTGGGCCTAACTATGGCTACACCTTC
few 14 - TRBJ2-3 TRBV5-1 CASSQGQITDTQYF TGCGCCAGCAGCCAAGGACAGATCACAGATACGCAGTATTTT
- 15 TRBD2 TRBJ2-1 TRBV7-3 CASSLFAGDYNEQFF TGTGCCAGCAGCTTATTTGCGGGAGATTACAATGAGCAGTTCTTC
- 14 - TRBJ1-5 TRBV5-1 CASSPGLVNQPQHF TGCGCCAGCAGCCCGGGACTTGTGAATCAGCCCCAGCATTTT
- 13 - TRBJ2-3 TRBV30 CAWSAVVPDTQYF TGTGCCTGGAGTGCGGTAGTCCCAGATACGCAGTATTTT
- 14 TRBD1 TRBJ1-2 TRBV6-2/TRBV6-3 CASSSLWDRDGYTF TGTGCCAGCAGTTCCCTTTGGGACAGGGATGGCTACACCTTC
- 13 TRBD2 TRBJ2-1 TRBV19 CASSPGLAREQFF TGTGCCAGTAGTCCGGGACTAGCCCGGGAGCAGTTCTTC
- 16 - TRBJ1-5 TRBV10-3 CAISEGATSGNQPQHF TGTGCCATCAGTGAGGGAGCCACTTCGGGCAATCAGCCCCAGCATTTT
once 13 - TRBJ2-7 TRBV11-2 CASSLDREGEQYF TGTGCCAGCAGCTTAGACAGGGAAGGCGAGCAGTACTTC
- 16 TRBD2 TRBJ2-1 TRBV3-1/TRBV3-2 CASSLGTSGSYYEQFF TGTGCCAGCAGCCTGGGGACTAGCGGGAGTTATTATGAGCAGTTCTTC
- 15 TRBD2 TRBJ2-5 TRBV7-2 CASSVRAGGSETQYF TGTGCCAGCAGCGTGAGAGCGGGAGGCTCAGAGACCCAGTACTTC
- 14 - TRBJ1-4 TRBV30 CAWSATMAGEKLFF TGTGCCTGGAGTGCTACAATGGCCGGGGAAAAACTGTTTTTT
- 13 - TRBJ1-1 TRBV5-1 CASRPTANTEAFF TGCGCCAGCAGACCGACAGCGAACACTGAAGCTTTCTTT
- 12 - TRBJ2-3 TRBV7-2 CASSLFTDTQYF TGTGCCAGCAGCCTATTCACAGATACGCAGTATTTT
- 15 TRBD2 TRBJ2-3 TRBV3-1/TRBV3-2 CASSQTSVGTDTQYF TGTGCCAGCAGCCAGACTAGCGTCGGCACAGATACGCAGTATTTT
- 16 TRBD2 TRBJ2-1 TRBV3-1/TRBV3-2 CASSRRTTSGRGEQFF TGTGCCAGCAGCCGCCGAACGACTAGCGGGAGAGGTGAGCAGTTCTTC
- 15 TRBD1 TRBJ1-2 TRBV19 CASSSPPTGNYGYTF TGTGCCAGTAGTAGCCCGCCGACAGGGAACTATGGCTACACCTTC
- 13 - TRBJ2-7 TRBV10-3 CAISELADYEQYF TGTGCCATCAGTGAGTTGGCGGACTACGAGCAGTACTTC
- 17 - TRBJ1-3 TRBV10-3 CAISESGARGPGNTIYF TGTGCCATCAGTGAGTCCGGGGCCAGGGGTCCTGGAAACACCATATATTTT
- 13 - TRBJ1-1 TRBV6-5 CASQKGGVTEAFF TGTGCCAGCCAGAAGGGAGGGGTAACTGAAGCTTTCTTT
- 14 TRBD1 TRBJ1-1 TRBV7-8 CASSSGQGSAEAFF TGTGCCAGCAGCTCCGGACAGGGCTCCGCTGAAGCTTTCTTT
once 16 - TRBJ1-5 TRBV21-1 CASSKVGSHSNQPQHF TGTGCCAGCAGCAAAGTCGGTTCCCATAGCAATCAGCCCCAGCATTTT
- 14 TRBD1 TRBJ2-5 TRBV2 CASRRGTGGETQYF TGTGCCAGCAGGAGGGGCACAGGGGGAGAGACCCAGTACTTC
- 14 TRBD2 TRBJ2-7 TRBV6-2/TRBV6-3 CASSNGLAVYEQYF TGTGCCAGCAGTAACGGACTAGCGGTCTACGAGCAGTACTTC
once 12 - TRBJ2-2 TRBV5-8 CASSLLSGELFF TGTGCCAGCAGCTTGCTATCCGGGGAGCTGTTTTTT
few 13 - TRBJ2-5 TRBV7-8 CASSRGVAETQYF TGTGCCAGCAGCCGTGGGGTAGCGGAGACCCAGTACTTC
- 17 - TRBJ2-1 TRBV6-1 CASSEALWTGTYNEQFF TGTGCCAGCAGCGAAGCCCTGTGGACTGGAACCTACAATGAGCAGTTCTTC
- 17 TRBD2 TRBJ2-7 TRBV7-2 CASSPTGLAGRVGEQYF TGTGCCAGCAGCCCCACGGGACTAGCGGGAAGGGTAGGTGAGCAGTACTTC
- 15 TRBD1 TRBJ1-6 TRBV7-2 CASSLVSQGASPLHF TGTGCCAGCAGCTTAGTTTCCCAGGGGGCATCACCCCTCCACTTT
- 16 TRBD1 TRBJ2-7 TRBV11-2 CASSSYGTGGRYEQYF TGTGCCAGCAGCAGCTATGGGACAGGGGGAAGATACGAGCAGTACTTC
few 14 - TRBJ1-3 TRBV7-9 CASSSRFSGNTIYF TGTGCCAGCAGCTCCAGGTTCTCTGGAAACACCATATATTTT
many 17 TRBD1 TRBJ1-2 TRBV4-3 CASSLRGGTGSYYGYTF TGCGCCAGCAGCCTTCGGGGCGGGACAGGGTCGTACTATGGCTACACCTTC
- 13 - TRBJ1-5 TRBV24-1 CATSGGFRQPQHF TGTGCCACCAGTGGAGGGTTTCGTCAGCCCCAGCATTTT
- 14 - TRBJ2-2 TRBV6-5 CATRRGAGTGELFF TGTGCCACCAGACGGGGGGCCGGCACCGGGGAGCTGTTTTTT
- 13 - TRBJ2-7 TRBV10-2 CASRAQPLEEQYF TGCGCCAGCAGAGCGCAGCCCTTGGAAGAGCAGTACTTC
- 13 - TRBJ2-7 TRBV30 CAWSNDQGDEQYF TGTGCCTGGAGTAACGATCAGGGCGACGAGCAGTACTTC
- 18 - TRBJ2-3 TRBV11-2 CASTTRGGGTVITDTQYF TGTGCCAGCACGACCCGGGGAGGTGGGACAGTAATAACAGATACGCAGTATTTT
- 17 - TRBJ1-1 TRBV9 CASTVAPGGDVNTEAFF TGTGCCAGCACCGTAGCCCCGGGGGGGGACGTGAACACTGAAGCTTTCTTT
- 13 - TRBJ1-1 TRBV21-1 CAGGLWEDTEAFF TGTGCCGGCGGGCTTTGGGAGGACACTGAAGCTTTCTTT
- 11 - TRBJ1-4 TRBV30 CAWSVAEKLFF TGTGCCTGGAGTGTAGCTGAAAAACTGTTTTTT
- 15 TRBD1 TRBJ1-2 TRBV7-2 CASSWTGTEKRGYTF TGTGCCAGCAGTTGGACCGGGACAGAAAAAAGGGGCTACACCTTC
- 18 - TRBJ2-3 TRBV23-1 CASSPGDRAGISTDTQYF TGCGCCAGCAGTCCGGGAGACAGGGCGGGAATTAGCACAGATACGCAGTATTTT
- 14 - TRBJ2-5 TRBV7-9 CASSHPNRVETQYF TGTGCCAGCAGTCACCCGAACAGGGTGGAGACCCAGTACTTC
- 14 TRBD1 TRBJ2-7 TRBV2 CASNPDRASYEQYF TGTGCCAGCAACCCAGACAGGGCGTCCTACGAGCAGTACTTC
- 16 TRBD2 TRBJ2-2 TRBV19 CATQVVSGGNTGELFF TGTGCCACCCAAGTAGTTAGCGGGGGGAACACCGGGGAGCTGTTTTTT